Listed below are T cell receptor beta chains from one sample, sequenced in a study of CD8 T cells in ankylosing spondylitis. TCRdb reprocessed the 5' RACE reads with MiXCR, giving one entry per CDR3 protein. The sample contains 250,000 to 300,000 distinct CDR3 sequences, 15% to 20% of which appear only once. The specimen sequenced was blood, either unsorted or a sorted T cell fraction (not recorded which). These receptors all come from a male donor with ankylosing spondylitis or in good health (not recorded which). CDR3s include the opening cysteine and the closing phenylalanine or tryptophan. The order of the fields is V gene, D gene, clone size, J gene, CDR3 protein, CDR3 DNA. The D gene is left open where the match is weak. Clone size, where shown, is once, few, many, or a class for clones that have expanded.

V: TRBV10-3
D: TRBD1
size: many
J: TRBJ2-5
CDR3: CAIRVYGDRGGETQYF
DNA: TGTGCCATCAGGGTCTATGGAGACAGGGGAGGAGAGACCCAGTACTTC

V: TRBV27
D: .
size: many
J: TRBJ2-5
CDR3: CASSSDGAGLETQYF
DNA: TGTGCCAGCAGCAGCGACGGGGCAGGGTTGGAGACCCAGTACTTC

V: TRBV4-1
D: TRBD2
size: .
J: TRBJ2-1
CDR3: CASSLKSGSLTLEQFF
DNA: TGCGCCAGCAGCCTGAAAAGCGGGAGTCTAACCTTGGAGCAGTTCTTC

V: TRBV28
D: TRBD2
size: few
J: TRBJ2-7
CDR3: CASSPIAGAFVGEQYF
DNA: TGTGCCAGCAGTCCAATAGCGGGAGCCTTTGTGGGGGAGCAGTACTTC

V: TRBV4-1
D: .
size: few
J: TRBJ2-3
CDR3: CASSPGWGGGSTDTQYF
DNA: TGCGCCAGCAGCCCCGGCTGGGGGGGCGGTAGCACAGATACGCAGTATTTT

V: TRBV5-5
D: TRBD1
size: .
J: TRBJ1-5
CDR3: CASSPRGQQDQPQHF
DNA: TGTGCCAGCAGCCCCAGGGGACAGCAAGATCAGCCCCAGCATTTT

V: TRBV13
D: TRBD1
size: .
J: TRBJ2-7
CDR3: CASSSRDRELYEQYF
DNA: TGTGCCAGCAGCTCCCGGGACAGGGAGCTTTACGAGCAGTACTTC

V: TRBV6-5
D: TRBD1
size: few
J: TRBJ2-7
CDR3: CASSYQTGGDYEQYF
DNA: TGTGCCAGCAGTTACCAGACAGGGGGAGACTACGAGCAGTACTTC

V: TRBV18
D: TRBD2
size: few
J: TRBJ2-2
CDR3: CASSPEREYVDTGELFF
DNA: TGTGCCAGCTCACCTGAGCGGGAGTATGTTGACACCGGGGAGCTGTTTTTT

V: TRBV29-1
D: .
size: many
J: TRBJ2-7
CDR3: CSVGLSSYEQYF
DNA: TGCAGCGTGGGCCTATCTTCCTACGAGCAGTACTTC

V: TRBV7-9
D: .
size: many
J: TRBJ2-3
CDR3: CASNVHGTGWSTDTQYF
DNA: TGTGCCAGCAACGTACACGGTACAGGTTGGAGCACAGATACGCAGTATTTT

V: TRBV29-1
D: .
size: .
J: TRBJ2-3
CDR3: CIVEGTFRTDTQYF
DNA: TGCATCGTTGAAGGGACCTTCCGCACAGATACGCAGTATTTT

V: TRBV11-2
D: .
size: few
J: TRBJ2-7
CDR3: CASTPGYREQYF
DNA: TGTGCCAGCACCCCAGGGTATCGGGAGCAGTACTTC

V: TRBV29-1
D: .
size: .
J: TRBJ2-2
CDR3: CSVGGGRGHTGELFF
DNA: TGCAGCGTTGGAGGAGGGCGGGGACACACCGGGGAGCTGTTTTTT

V: TRBV5-6
D: .
size: few
J: TRBJ2-5
CDR3: CASSALPETQYF
DNA: TGTGCCAGCAGCGCCCTCCCGGAGACCCAGTACTTC

V: TRBV7-2
D: TRBD2
size: few
J: TRBJ2-1
CDR3: CAIITSGSSYNEQFF
DNA: TGTGCCATCATCACTAGCGGGAGCTCCTACAATGAGCAGTTCTTC

V: TRBV12-3/TRBV12-4
D: TRBD2
size: .
J: TRBJ2-7
CDR3: CASSLSGVLRGSSYEQYF
DNA: TGTGCCAGCAGTTTATCCGGGGTGTTGCGGGGGAGCTCCTACGAGCAGTACTTC

V: TRBV12-3/TRBV12-4
D: .
size: few
J: TRBJ2-7
CDR3: CASSAGFYEQYF
DNA: TGTGCCAGCAGTGCAGGGTTCTACGAGCAGTACTTC

V: TRBV12-3/TRBV12-4
D: .
size: .
J: TRBJ2-2
CDR3: CASTPGETGELFF
DNA: TGTGCCAGCACCCCGGGGGAGACCGGGGAGCTGTTTTTT

V: TRBV27
D: TRBD2
size: .
J: TRBJ2-1
CDR3: CASSRIAGGPSYNEQFF
DNA: TGTGCCAGCAGTCGAATAGCGGGAGGGCCCTCCTACAATGAGCAGTTCTTC

V: TRBV12-3/TRBV12-4
D: .
size: few
J: TRBJ1-5
CDR3: CASGAGWQPQHF
DNA: TGTGCCAGCGGGGCAGGGTGGCAGCCCCAGCATTTT

V: TRBV27
D: .
size: few
J: TRBJ2-7
CDR3: CASSPAQGLSSYEQYF
DNA: TGTGCCAGCAGTCCAGCCCAAGGCTTAAGCTCCTACGAGCAGTACTTC

V: TRBV9
D: .
size: few
J: TRBJ1-1
CDR3: CASSPPLANTEAFF
DNA: TGTGCCAGCAGTCCCCCCCTGGCGAACACTGAAGCTTTCTTT

V: TRBV27
D: TRBD2
size: .
J: TRBJ2-3
CDR3: CASSLWLAGPTDTQYF
DNA: TGTGCCAGCAGTTTATGGCTAGCGGGACCCACAGATACGCAGTATTTT

V: TRBV28
D: TRBD1
size: few
J: TRBJ1-5
CDR3: CASSWTGVQPQHF
DNA: TGTGCCAGCAGCTGGACAGGGGTGCAGCCCCAGCATTTT

V: TRBV4-1
D: .
size: .
J: TRBJ1-4
CDR3: CASSPPWGDNEKLFF
DNA: TGCGCCAGCAGCCCCCCGTGGGGGGATAATGAAAAACTGTTTTTT

V: TRBV27
D: TRBD2
size: few
J: TRBJ2-2
CDR3: CASATSGAVRTGELFF
DNA: TGTGCCAGTGCGACTAGCGGGGCGGTTAGGACCGGGGAGCTGTTTTTT

V: TRBV27
D: .
size: many
J: TRBJ2-7
CDR3: CASSSGSPYEQYF
DNA: TGTGCCAGCAGTTCGGGATCTCCCTACGAGCAGTACTTC

V: TRBV2
D: .
size: few
J: TRBJ1-1
CDR3: CARYHLNTEAFF
DNA: TGTGCCAGGTATCACCTGAACACTGAAGCTTTCTTT

V: TRBV4-1
D: TRBD2
size: once
J: TRBJ2-7
CDR3: CASSQAGGLVTYEQYF
DNA: TGCGCCAGCAGCCAAGCGGGGGGACTTGTCACCTACGAGCAGTACTTC

V: TRBV6-2/TRBV6-3
D: TRBD2
size: .
J: TRBJ2-7
CDR3: CASSYPWTSGKGEQYF
DNA: TGTGCCAGCAGTTACCCGTGGACTAGCGGGAAGGGGGAGCAGTACTTC

V: TRBV28
D: TRBD2
size: .
J: TRBJ2-5
CDR3: CASTPAGRMETQYF
DNA: TGTGCCAGCACCCCGGCCGGGAGGATGGAGACCCAGTACTTC

V: TRBV11-2
D: TRBD1
size: many
J: TRBJ2-2
CDR3: CASSWTGNTGELFF
DNA: TGTGCCAGCAGCTGGACAGGCAACACCGGGGAGCTGTTTTTT

V: TRBV2
D: TRBD2
size: .
J: TRBJ2-1
CDR3: CASSEFTSAINEQFF
DNA: TGTGCCAGCAGTGAATTTACTAGCGCCATCAATGAGCAGTTCTTC

V: TRBV4-1
D: TRBD2
size: .
J: TRBJ2-1
CDR3: CASSGTGGSSYNEQFF
DNA: TGCGCCAGCAGTGGGACGGGAGGGAGCTCCTACAATGAGCAGTTCTTC

V: TRBV9
D: TRBD2
size: few
J: TRBJ2-1
CDR3: CASSARLAGDSYNEQFF
DNA: TGTGCCAGCAGCGCCCGACTAGCGGGGGACTCCTACAATGAGCAGTTCTTC

V: TRBV5-1
D: TRBD1
size: .
J: TRBJ2-7
CDR3: CASSLATGGPYEQYF
DNA: TGCGCCAGCAGCTTGGCTACAGGGGGCCCCTACGAGCAGTACTTC

V: TRBV5-5
D: .
size: .
J: TRBJ2-2
CDR3: CASTPFLRNTGELFF
DNA: TGTGCCAGCACCCCTTTTTTGAGGAACACCGGGGAGCTGTTTTTT

V: TRBV27
D: .
size: .
J: TRBJ1-5
CDR3: CASSLRGTVNQPQHF
DNA: TGTGCCAGCAGTTTAAGGGGGACGGTCAATCAGCCCCAGCATTTT

V: TRBV29-1
D: .
size: few
J: TRBJ2-7
CDR3: CSVVGLGYEQYF
DNA: TGCAGCGTTGTCGGGCTTGGCTACGAGCAGTACTTC

V: TRBV9
D: .
size: .
J: TRBJ2-7
CDR3: CASSAPAQNEQYF
DNA: TGTGCCAGCAGCGCACCCGCCCAAAACGAGCAGTACTTC

V: TRBV12-3/TRBV12-4
D: .
size: many
J: TRBJ2-3
CDR3: CASSLQWVDTQYF
DNA: TGTGCCAGCAGTCTACAGTGGGTTGATACGCAGTATTTT

V: TRBV29-1
D: TRBD1
size: many
J: TRBJ2-5
CDR3: CSGSTGVLETQYF
DNA: TGCAGCGGATCGACAGGGGTACTAGAGACCCAGTACTTC

V: TRBV12-5
D: TRBD2
size: many
J: TRBJ2-7
CDR3: CASGSDSSGLAGAYEQYF
DNA: TGTGCTAGTGGTTCTGACTCATCGGGACTAGCGGGAGCATACGAGCAGTACTTC

V: TRBV29-1
D: TRBD2
size: .
J: TRBJ2-7
CDR3: CSVIPSGRGYEQYF
DNA: TGCAGCGTTATCCCTAGCGGGAGGGGGTACGAGCAGTACTTC

V: TRBV24-1
D: TRBD1
size: .
J: TRBJ2-3
CDR3: CATSTLRDRFTDTQYF
DNA: TGTGCCACCTCCACACTCCGGGACAGGTTCACAGATACGCAGTATTTT

V: TRBV27
D: .
size: few
J: TRBJ2-7
CDR3: CASSSLDTVYEQYF
DNA: TGTGCCAGCAGTTCTCTTGACACCGTCTACGAGCAGTACTTC

V: TRBV12-3/TRBV12-4
D: .
size: few
J: TRBJ1-4
CDR3: CASSSQGRSEKLFF
DNA: TGTGCCAGCAGTTCGCAGGGGAGGAGTGAAAAACTGTTTTTT

V: TRBV10-2
D: TRBD2
size: .
J: TRBJ2-2
CDR3: CASSESGSNTGELFF
DNA: TGCGCCAGCAGTGAGAGCGGGAGCAACACCGGGGAGCTGTTTTTT

V: TRBV27
D: TRBD1
size: .
J: TRBJ1-2
CDR3: CASSRTGTGGYGYTF
DNA: TGTGCCAGCAGTCGAACCGGGACAGGTGGCTATGGCTACACCTTC

V: TRBV7-9
D: .
size: .
J: TRBJ2-1
CDR3: CASSPARSSEYNEQFF
DNA: TGTGCCAGCAGCCCCGCGCGGTCTAGCGAGTACAATGAGCAGTTCTTC

V: TRBV6-2/TRBV6-3
D: .
size: few
J: TRBJ2-7
CDR3: CASSYYGSDYEQYF
DNA: TGTGCCAGCAGTTACTACGGGAGCGACTACGAGCAGTACTTC

V: TRBV7-8
D: .
size: .
J: TRBJ1-5
CDR3: CASSFLAGEGNQPQHF
DNA: TGTGCCAGCAGCTTTCTAGCAGGGGAGGGCAATCAGCCCCAGCATTTT

V: TRBV4-3
D: TRBD1
size: .
J: TRBJ1-1
CDR3: CASSLGTGKNTEAFF
DNA: TGCGCCAGCAGTCTGGGGACAGGAAAGAACACTGAAGCTTTCTTT

V: TRBV5-5
D: .
size: .
J: TRBJ2-3
CDR3: CASSLYGGNTDTQYF
DNA: TGTGCCAGCAGCTTGTATGGGGGAAACACAGATACGCAGTATTTT